A selection of T cell receptor beta chains follows, all from one sample in a study of blood T cells in healthy people across ages. TCRdb independently ran MiXCR on the 5' RACE reads; one entry per CDR3 protein. The profile covers around 990,000 distinct CDR3 sequences, with 35% to 45% appearing a single time and approximately 14% taken by the ten largest. The sample was blood. These receptors were collected from a young man in good health. Both conserved end residues are part of each CDR3. Fields, in order: D gene, J gene, V gene, clone size, CDR3 protein, CDR3 DNA. The D gene is left open where the match is weak. A row's size may be missing; if present it is once, few, many or a size class.

D: .
J: TRBJ2-7
V: TRBV28
size: few
CDR3: CASSRPSSYEQYF
DNA: TGTGCCAGCAGTAGACCCAGCTCCTACGAGCAGTACTTC

D: .
J: TRBJ1-5
V: TRBV18
size: .
CDR3: CASSSGDSFGNQPQHF
DNA: TGTGCCAGCTCCTCCGGTGACAGTTTTGGGAATCAGCCCCAGCATTTT

D: .
J: TRBJ2-5
V: TRBV6-5
size: .
CDR3: CVSSYGGESGETQYF
DNA: TGTGTCAGCAGTTACGGCGGGGAAAGTGGGGAGACCCAGTACTTC

D: .
J: TRBJ1-1
V: TRBV7-2
size: .
CDR3: CAGSLALRGEAFF
DNA: TGTGCCGGCAGCTTAGCGCTAAGGGGAGAAGCTTTCTTT

D: .
J: TRBJ1-2
V: TRBV27
size: .
CDR3: CASSKTRELHGYTF
DNA: TGTGCCAGCAGTAAAACCCGGGAGTTGCATGGCTACACCTTC

D: .
J: TRBJ1-2
V: TRBV2
size: .
CDR3: CASRTSPDPTTNYGYTF
DNA: TGTGCCAGCAGGACTTCGCCCGACCCGACGACTAACTATGGCTACACCTTC

D: TRBD1
J: TRBJ2-1
V: TRBV29-1
size: few
CDR3: CSTRDRGWNNEQFF
DNA: TGCAGCACCCGGGACAGGGGGTGGAACAATGAGCAGTTCTTC

D: .
J: TRBJ1-5
V: TRBV4-2
size: .
CDR3: CASSQDRGPSGQPQHF
DNA: TGTGCCAGCAGCCAAGATCGGGGACCCTCGGGGCAGCCCCAGCATTTT

D: .
J: TRBJ2-7
V: TRBV7-9
size: few
CDR3: CASSGGLDPYEQYF
DNA: TGTGCCAGCAGCGGGGGCCTCGACCCCTACGAGCAGTACTTC

D: TRBD2
J: TRBJ2-2
V: TRBV5-1
size: few
CDR3: CASSPLISSGGDTGELFF
DNA: TGCGCCAGCAGCCCCTTGATTTCTAGCGGGGGTGACACCGGGGAGCTGTTTTTT

D: TRBD2
J: TRBJ2-3
V: TRBV12-3/TRBV12-4
size: few
CDR3: CASSPRASGGAPDTQYF
DNA: TGTGCCAGCAGTCCCAGGGCTAGCGGGGGGGCCCCAGATACGCAGTATTTT

D: .
J: TRBJ2-5
V: TRBV7-2
size: few
CDR3: CASSLYQGETQYF
DNA: TGTGCCAGCAGCTTATATCAGGGGGAGACCCAGTACTTC

D: .
J: TRBJ2-3
V: TRBV10-3
size: .
CDR3: CAISEFLSGDTQYF
DNA: TGTGCCATCAGTGAGTTTCTGTCGGGAGATACGCAGTATTTT

D: .
J: TRBJ2-2
V: TRBV6-2/TRBV6-3
size: .
CDR3: CASSFTRNTGELFF
DNA: TGTGCCAGCAGTTTTACACGTAACACCGGGGAGCTGTTTTTT

D: .
J: TRBJ2-5
V: TRBV20-1
size: many
CDR3: CSAQYGETQYF
DNA: TGCAGTGCACAGTATGGAGAGACCCAGTACTTC

D: TRBD1
J: TRBJ2-7
V: TRBV7-2
size: .
CDR3: CASSLGQGIAYEQYF
DNA: TGTGCCAGCAGCTTAGGACAGGGGATTGCGTACGAGCAGTACTTC

D: .
J: TRBJ1-1
V: TRBV25-1
size: .
CDR3: CASSGGETEAFF
DNA: TGTGCCAGCAGTGGAGGGGAAACTGAAGCTTTCTTT

D: TRBD1
J: TRBJ1-2
V: TRBV2
size: .
CDR3: CASSLSRDSGYGYTF
DNA: TGTGCCAGCAGTCTTAGCCGGGACAGCGGCTATGGCTACACCTTC

D: .
J: TRBJ2-3
V: TRBV2
size: once
CDR3: CASSERLASTDTQYF
DNA: TGTGCCAGCAGTGAACGTCTAGCGAGCACAGATACGCAGTATTTT

D: TRBD2
J: TRBJ2-7
V: TRBV4-2
size: few
CDR3: CASSQEAPGGNLFYEQYF
DNA: TGTGCCAGCAGCCAAGAAGCCCCGGGGGGAAACCTCTTCTACGAGCAGTACTTC

D: .
J: TRBJ1-2
V: TRBV7-9
size: few
CDR3: CASSLNGAQANYGYTF
DNA: TGTGCCAGCAGCTTAAACGGGGCCCAAGCTAACTATGGCTACACCTTC

D: .
J: TRBJ1-5
V: TRBV6-2/TRBV6-3
size: .
CDR3: CATTLLQGNQPQHF
DNA: TGTGCCACCACCCTGTTGCAGGGCAATCAGCCCCAGCATTTT

D: .
J: TRBJ1-4
V: TRBV28
size: few
CDR3: CASSSGAPGEEKLFF
DNA: TGTGCCAGCAGTTCGGGGGCCCCGGGTGAGGAAAAACTGTTTTTT

D: TRBD2
J: TRBJ2-1
V: TRBV28
size: .
CDR3: CASRPTGTSGPSNEQFF
DNA: TGTGCCAGCAGACCGACCGGGACTAGCGGGCCCTCCAATGAGCAGTTCTTC

D: .
J: TRBJ2-5
V: TRBV24-1
size: .
CDR3: CATSATDGSQETQYF
DNA: TGTGCCACCAGTGCTACCGACGGATCGCAAGAGACCCAGTACTTC

D: TRBD1
J: TRBJ2-7
V: TRBV11-2
size: few
CDR3: CASSLDPTGDEQYF
DNA: TGTGCCAGCAGCTTAGATCCGACAGGGGACGAGCAGTACTTC

D: .
J: TRBJ2-3
V: TRBV10-3
size: many
CDR3: CAISETGAGTDTQYF
DNA: TGTGCCATCAGTGAGACGGGGGCAGGCACAGATACGCAGTATTTT

D: .
J: TRBJ2-3
V: TRBV27
size: .
CDR3: CASSLELVEFDTQYF
DNA: TGTGCCAGCAGTTTAGAACTAGTGGAGTTTGATACGCAGTATTTT

D: .
J: TRBJ2-2
V: TRBV7-8
size: many
CDR3: CASSLLATGELFF
DNA: TGTGCCAGCAGCTTACTAGCTACCGGGGAGCTGTTTTTT

D: .
J: TRBJ2-7
V: TRBV25-1
size: .
CDR3: CASSRDGGNYEQYF
DNA: TGTGCCAGCAGTCGAGACGGTGGGAACTACGAGCAGTACTTC

D: .
J: TRBJ2-5
V: TRBV7-9
size: .
CDR3: CASSAAGRETQYF
DNA: TGTGCCAGCAGCGCGGCGGGGCGGGAGACCCAGTACTTC

D: TRBD2
J: TRBJ2-7
V: TRBV10-3
size: .
CDR3: CAISESLAGYNEQYF
DNA: TGTGCCATCAGTGAGTCGCTAGCGGGGTACAATGAGCAGTACTTC

D: TRBD1
J: TRBJ2-5
V: TRBV20-1
size: few
CDR3: CSAKQGWQETQYF
DNA: TGCAGTGCTAAACAGGGGTGGCAAGAGACCCAGTACTTC

D: TRBD1
J: TRBJ1-6
V: TRBV25-1
size: once
CDR3: CASSARQGNSPLHF
DNA: TGTGCCAGCAGTGCGAGACAGGGGAATTCACCCCTCCACTTT

D: TRBD2
J: TRBJ2-7
V: TRBV6-5
size: .
CDR3: CASTGGTYEQYF
DNA: TGTGCCAGCACGGGGGGAACCTACGAGCAGTACTTC

D: .
J: TRBJ2-7
V: TRBV6-2/TRBV6-3
size: few
CDR3: CASTPGDEQYF
DNA: TGTGCCAGCACTCCCGGGGATGAGCAGTACTTC

D: TRBD1
J: TRBJ1-2
V: TRBV7-9
size: .
CDR3: CASTPTGQGDNYGYTF
DNA: TGTGCCAGCACCCCGACCGGACAGGGGGATAACTATGGCTACACCTTC

D: TRBD1
J: TRBJ2-7
V: TRBV6-2/TRBV6-3
size: few
CDR3: CASSSPGQGAYEQYF
DNA: TGTGCCAGCAGTTCCCCGGGACAGGGCGCCTACGAGCAGTACTTC

D: TRBD2
J: TRBJ2-7
V: TRBV5-4
size: .
CDR3: CASSLDGTSGSAEQYF
DNA: TGTGCCAGCAGCTTGGATGGGACTAGCGGGAGTGCCGAGCAGTACTTC

D: .
J: TRBJ1-6
V: TRBV2
size: .
CDR3: CASHSPPRSPLHF
DNA: TGTGCCAGCCACAGTCCGCCTCGATCACCCCTCCACTTT

D: .
J: TRBJ1-1
V: TRBV28
size: few
CDR3: CASSFNRVAPTFSNTEAFF
DNA: TGTGCCAGCAGTTTTAATCGTGTGGCGCCGACGTTTTCGAACACTGAAGCTTTCTTT

D: .
J: TRBJ1-6
V: TRBV9
size: .
CDR3: CACSVLAGSPSYNSPLHF
DNA: TGTGCCTGCAGCGTTCTGGCAGGGTCCCCCTCCTATAATTCACCCCTCCACTTT

D: .
J: TRBJ1-5
V: TRBV12-3/TRBV12-4
size: .
CDR3: CASSFGGNGQPQHF
DNA: TGTGCCAGCAGTTTCGGGGGAAACGGTCAGCCCCAGCATTTT